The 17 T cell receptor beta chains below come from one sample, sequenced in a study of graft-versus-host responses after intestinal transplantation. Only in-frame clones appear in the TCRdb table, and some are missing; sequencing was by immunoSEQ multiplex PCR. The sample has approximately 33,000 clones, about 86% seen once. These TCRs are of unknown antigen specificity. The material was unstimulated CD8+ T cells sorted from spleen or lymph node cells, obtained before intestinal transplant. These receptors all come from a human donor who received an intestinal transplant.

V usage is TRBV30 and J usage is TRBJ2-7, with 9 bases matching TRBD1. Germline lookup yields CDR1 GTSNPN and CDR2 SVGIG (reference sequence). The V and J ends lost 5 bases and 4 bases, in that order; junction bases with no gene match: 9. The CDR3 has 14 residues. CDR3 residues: CAWSPGTGTYEQYF. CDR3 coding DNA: TGTGCCTGGTCCCCCGGGACAGGGACGTACGAGCAGTACTTC.

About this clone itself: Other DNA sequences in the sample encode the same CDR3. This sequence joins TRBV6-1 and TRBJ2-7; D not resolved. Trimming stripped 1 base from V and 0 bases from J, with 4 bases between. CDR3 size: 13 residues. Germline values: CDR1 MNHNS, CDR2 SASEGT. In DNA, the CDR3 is TGTGCCAGCAGTGAAGGACTCTCCTACGAGCAGTACTTC. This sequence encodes CASSEGLSYEQYF.

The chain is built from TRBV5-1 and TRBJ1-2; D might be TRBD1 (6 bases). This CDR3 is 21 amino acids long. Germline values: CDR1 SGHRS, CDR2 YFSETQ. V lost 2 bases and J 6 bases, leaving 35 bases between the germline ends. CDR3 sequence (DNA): TGCGCCAGCAGCTTAGTAAAACAGGGAGGGACCTATCCTCTATCGTGGGATGGCTACACCTTC. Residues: CASSLVKQGGTYPLSWDGYTF.

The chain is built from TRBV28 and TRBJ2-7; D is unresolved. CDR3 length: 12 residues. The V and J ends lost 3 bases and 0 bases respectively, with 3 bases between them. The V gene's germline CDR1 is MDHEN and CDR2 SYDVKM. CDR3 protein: CASSFYSYEQYF. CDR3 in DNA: TGTGCCAGCAGTTTCTACTCCTACGAGCAGTACTTC. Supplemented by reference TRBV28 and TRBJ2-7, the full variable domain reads DVKVTQSSRYLVKRTGEKVFLECVQDMDHENMFWYRQDPGLGLRLIYFSYDVKMKEKGDIPEGYSVSREKKERFSLILESASTNQTSMYLCASSFYSYEQYFGPGTRLTVT.

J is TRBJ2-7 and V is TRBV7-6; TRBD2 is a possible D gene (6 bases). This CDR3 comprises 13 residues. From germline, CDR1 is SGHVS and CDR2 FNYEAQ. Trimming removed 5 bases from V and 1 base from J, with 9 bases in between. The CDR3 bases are TGTGCCAGCAGCATCCGGGAGTCCTACGAGCAGTACTTC. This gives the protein CASSIRESYEQYF.

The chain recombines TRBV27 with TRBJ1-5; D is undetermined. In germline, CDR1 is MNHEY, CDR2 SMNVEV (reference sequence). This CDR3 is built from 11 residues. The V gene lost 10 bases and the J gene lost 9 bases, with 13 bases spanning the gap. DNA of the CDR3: TGTGCCACCGGGGTTTATGCGCCCCAGCATTTT. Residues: CATGVYAPQHF.

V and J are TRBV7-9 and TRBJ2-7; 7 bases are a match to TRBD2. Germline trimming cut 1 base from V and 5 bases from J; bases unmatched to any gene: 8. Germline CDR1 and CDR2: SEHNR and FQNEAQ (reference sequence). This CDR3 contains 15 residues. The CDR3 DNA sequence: TGTGCCAGCAGCTTAGGTCTAGCGGACTCTGACGAGCAGTACTTC. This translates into CASSLGLADSDEQYF.

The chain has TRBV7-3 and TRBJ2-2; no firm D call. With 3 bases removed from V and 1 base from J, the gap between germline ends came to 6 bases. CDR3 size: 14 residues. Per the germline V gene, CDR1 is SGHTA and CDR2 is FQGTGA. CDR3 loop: CASSFSGNTGELFF. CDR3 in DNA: TGTGCCAGCAGCTTCTCCGGGAACACCGGGGAGCTGTTTTTT.

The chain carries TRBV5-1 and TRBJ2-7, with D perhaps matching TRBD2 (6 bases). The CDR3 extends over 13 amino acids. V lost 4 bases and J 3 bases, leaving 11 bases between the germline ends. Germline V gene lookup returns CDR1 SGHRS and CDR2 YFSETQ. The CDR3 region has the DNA TGCGCCAGCAGCCCCTGGGGACTCTACGAGCAGTACTTC. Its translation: CASSPWGLYEQYF.

The CDR3 loop reads CASSLRLAPYEQYF. The CDR3 nucleotides read TGTGCCAGCAGCTTAAGGCTAGCTCCCTACGAGCAGTACTTC. V gene TRBV7-9 combines with J gene TRBJ2-7; the D gene is possibly TRBD2 (5 bases). Trimming took 2 bases from V and 2 from J, leaving 10 bases between them. There are 14 residues in the CDR3. Per the germline V gene, CDR1 is SEHNR and CDR2 is FQNEAQ (reference sequence).

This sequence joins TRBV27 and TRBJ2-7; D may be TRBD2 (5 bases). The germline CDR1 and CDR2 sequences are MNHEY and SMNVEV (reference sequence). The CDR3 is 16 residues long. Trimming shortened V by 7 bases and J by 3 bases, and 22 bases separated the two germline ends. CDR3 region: CASTHRAGGRLYEQYF. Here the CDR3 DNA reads TGTGCCAGCACCCATCGGGCCGGAGGCAGACTCTACGAGCAGTACTTC.

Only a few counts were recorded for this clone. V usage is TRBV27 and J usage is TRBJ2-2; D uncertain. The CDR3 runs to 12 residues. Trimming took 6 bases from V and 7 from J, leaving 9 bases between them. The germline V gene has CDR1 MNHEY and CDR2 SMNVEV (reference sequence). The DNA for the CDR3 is TGTGCCAGCAGCACGGTAATCGGGGAGCTGTTTTTT. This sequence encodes CASSTVIGELFF.

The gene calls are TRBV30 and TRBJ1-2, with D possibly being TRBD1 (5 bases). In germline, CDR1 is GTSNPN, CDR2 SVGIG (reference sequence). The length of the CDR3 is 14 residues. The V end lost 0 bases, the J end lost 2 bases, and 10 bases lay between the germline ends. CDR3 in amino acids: CAWSVPRVNYGYTF. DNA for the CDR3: TGTGCCTGGAGTGTACCCAGGGTGAACTATGGCTACACCTTC.

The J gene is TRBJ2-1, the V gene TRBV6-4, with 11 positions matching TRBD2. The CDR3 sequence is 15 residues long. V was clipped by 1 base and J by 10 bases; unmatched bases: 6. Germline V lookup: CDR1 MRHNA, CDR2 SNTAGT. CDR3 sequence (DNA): TGTGCCAGCAGTGACTTACCGGGACTAGCGGACGAGCAGTTCTTC. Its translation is CASSDLPGLADEQFF.

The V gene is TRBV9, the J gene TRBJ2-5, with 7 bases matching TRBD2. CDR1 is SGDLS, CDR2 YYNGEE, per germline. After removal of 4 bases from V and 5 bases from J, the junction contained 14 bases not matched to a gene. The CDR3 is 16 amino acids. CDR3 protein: CASSPSGGGAWETQYF. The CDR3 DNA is TGTGCCAGCAGCCCCTCGGGAGGAGGGGCATGGGAGACCCAGTACTTC.

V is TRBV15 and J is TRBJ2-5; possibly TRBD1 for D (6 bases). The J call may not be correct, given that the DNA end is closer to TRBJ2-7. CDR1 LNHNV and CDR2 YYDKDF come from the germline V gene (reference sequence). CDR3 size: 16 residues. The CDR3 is CATSRRSIDRSYEQYF. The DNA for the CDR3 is TGTGCCACCAGCAGACGGTCTATAGACAGGTCCTACGAGCAGTACTTC.

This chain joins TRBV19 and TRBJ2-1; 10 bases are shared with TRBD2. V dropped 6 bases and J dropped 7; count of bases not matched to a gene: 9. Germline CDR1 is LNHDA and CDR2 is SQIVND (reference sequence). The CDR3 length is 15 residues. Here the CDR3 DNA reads TGTGCCAGTAGCTCCAGCGGGGGGGCCTTAAATGAGCAGTTCTTC. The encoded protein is CASSSSGGALNEQFF.